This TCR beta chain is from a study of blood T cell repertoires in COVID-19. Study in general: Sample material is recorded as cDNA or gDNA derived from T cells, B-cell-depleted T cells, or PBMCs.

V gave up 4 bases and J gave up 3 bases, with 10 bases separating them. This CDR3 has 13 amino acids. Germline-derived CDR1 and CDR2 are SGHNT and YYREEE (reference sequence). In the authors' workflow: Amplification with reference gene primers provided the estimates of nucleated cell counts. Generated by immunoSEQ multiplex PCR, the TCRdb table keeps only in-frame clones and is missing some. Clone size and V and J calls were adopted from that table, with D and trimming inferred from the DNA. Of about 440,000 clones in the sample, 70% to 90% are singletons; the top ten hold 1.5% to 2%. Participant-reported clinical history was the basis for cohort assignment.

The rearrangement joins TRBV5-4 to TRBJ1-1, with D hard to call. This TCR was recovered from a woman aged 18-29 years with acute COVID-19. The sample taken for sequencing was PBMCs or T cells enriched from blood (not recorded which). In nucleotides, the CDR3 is TGTGCCAGCAGCGCCGGGGTGGACACTGAAGCTTTCTTT. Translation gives CASSAGVDTEAFF.